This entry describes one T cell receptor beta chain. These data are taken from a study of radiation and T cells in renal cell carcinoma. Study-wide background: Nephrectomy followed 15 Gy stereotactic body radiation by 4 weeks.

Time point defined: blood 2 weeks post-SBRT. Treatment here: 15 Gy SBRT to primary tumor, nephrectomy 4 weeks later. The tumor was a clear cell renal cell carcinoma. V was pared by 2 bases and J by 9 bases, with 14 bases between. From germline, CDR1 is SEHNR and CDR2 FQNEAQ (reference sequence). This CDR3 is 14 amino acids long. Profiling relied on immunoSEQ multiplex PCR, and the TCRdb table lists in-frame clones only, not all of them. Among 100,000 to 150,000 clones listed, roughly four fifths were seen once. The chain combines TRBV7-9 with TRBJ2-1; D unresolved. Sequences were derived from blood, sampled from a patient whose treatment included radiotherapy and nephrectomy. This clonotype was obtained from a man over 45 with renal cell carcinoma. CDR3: CASSLMATVGEQFF. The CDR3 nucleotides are TGTGCCAGCAGCTTAATGGCCACGGTCGGTGAGCAGTTCTTC.